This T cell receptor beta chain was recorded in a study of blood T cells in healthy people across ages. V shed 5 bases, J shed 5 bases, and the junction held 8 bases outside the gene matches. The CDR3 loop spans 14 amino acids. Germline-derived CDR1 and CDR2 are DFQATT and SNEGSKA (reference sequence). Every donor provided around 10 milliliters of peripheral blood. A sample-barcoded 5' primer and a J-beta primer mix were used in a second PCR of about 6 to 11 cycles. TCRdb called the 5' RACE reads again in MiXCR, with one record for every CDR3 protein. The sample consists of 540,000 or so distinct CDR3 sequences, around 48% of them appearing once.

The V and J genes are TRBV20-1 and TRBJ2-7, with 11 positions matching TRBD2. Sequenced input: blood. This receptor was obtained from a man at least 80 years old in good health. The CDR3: CSAPIAGGDNEQYF. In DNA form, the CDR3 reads TGCAGTGCTCCAATAGCGGGAGGGGACAACGAGCAGTACTTC.